The clone carrying this TCR beta chain was found many times. Its antigen is unidentified. This sample includes further DNA sequences coding for the same CDR3. The V end was cut by 3 bases, the J end by 5 bases, with 8 bases between. The CDR3 spans 13 residues. Per the germline V gene, CDR1 is SNHLY and CDR2 is FYNNEI. This record comes from a study of shared clonotypes between healthy human individuals. Notes on the study in general: Compared with clonotypes that all four donors shared, non-shared clonotypes had lower generation probabilities.

All donors were Caucasian adults living in Nashville, Tennessee. CD4+ cell separation produced CD45RA+ naive and CD45RA-negative memory subsets. The assay was immunoSEQ multiplex PCR, and TCRdb's table has in-frame clones only and misses some. In the table there are some 1 million clones, about 75% of which are singletons. The material sequenced was memory CD4+ T cells sorted from blood. Described subset: CD45RA-negative fraction. The rearrangement links TRBV2 to TRBJ2-1; D gene ambiguous. The origin of this receptor is a man in his late teens or twenties in good health. In DNA form, the CDR3 reads TGTGCCAGCAGTGATCTTAGAAACAATGAGCAGTTCTTC. It yields the protein CASSDLRNNEQFF. Complete variable domain (other parts from reference TRBV2 and TRBJ2-1): EPEVTQTPSHQVTQMGQEVILRCVPISNHLYFYWYRQILGQKVEFLVSFYNNEISEKSEIFDDQFSVERPDGSNFTLKIRSTKLEDSAMYFCASSDLRNNEQFFGPGTRLTVL.